This T cell receptor (beta chain) was identified during a study of blood T cell repertoires in COVID-19. V dropped 5 bases and J dropped 0 bases, with 12 bases sitting between them. This CDR3 comprises 16 residues. Germline values: CDR1 SGHNT, CDR2 YYREEE (reference sequence). Symptom resolution, clearance, or two negative PCRs marked the recovered donors of Cohort 3. The method was immunoSEQ multiplex PCR; TCRdb's version includes in-frame clones alone and lacks a portion of them. The sample contains 200,000 to 250,000 clones, about 80% of which appear only once. V usage is TRBV5-4 and J usage is TRBJ1-6, with D perhaps TRBD1 (5 bases). The sample comprised PBMCs or T cells enriched from blood (not recorded which). The TCR sequence derives from a man in his 60s who had recovered from COVID-19. The CDR3 protein is CASSRDGSSYNSPLHF. In DNA, the CDR3 is TGTGCCAGCAGTAGGGACGGGAGCTCCTATAATTCACCCCTCCACTTT.